This T cell receptor (beta chain) came from a study of chemoradiotherapy in HPV16-positive cancers. As regards this clone: The antigen remains undetermined.

Only in-frame clones appear in the TCRdb table, and some are missing; sequencing was by immunoSEQ multiplex PCR. The repertoire holds fewer than 25,000 clones, with over 60% as singletons. Repertoires were sampled repeatedly during chemoradiotherapy. Study-wide findings and caveats: Better recurrence-free survival went with HPV-responsive T-cell expansion in HPV16-positive patients. Only two HPV16-positive patients supplied the functional HPV-specificity definition.

With V trimmed by 2 bases and J by 4 bases, 4 bases remained unmatched. This CDR3 spans 14 amino acids. Germline V lookup: CDR1 SGHNT, CDR2 YENEEA. The origin of this receptor is a human donor with HPV-associated anogenital cancer. Sampling took place from a patient who underwent chemoradiotherapy. This chain joins TRBV11-3 and TRBJ2-7; 8 bases align to TRBD1. The CDR3 spells CASSLMDREYEQYF. CDR3 sequence (DNA): TGTGCCAGCAGCTTAATGGACAGGGAGTACGAGCAGTACTTC. Drawing the rest from reference TRBV11-3 and TRBJ2-7, the complete variable domain is EAGVVQSPRYKIIEKKQPVAFWCNPISGHNTLYWYLQNLGQGPELLIRYENEEAVDDSQLPKDRFSAERLKGVDSTLKIQPAELGDSAVYLCASSLMDREYEQYFGPGTRLTVT.